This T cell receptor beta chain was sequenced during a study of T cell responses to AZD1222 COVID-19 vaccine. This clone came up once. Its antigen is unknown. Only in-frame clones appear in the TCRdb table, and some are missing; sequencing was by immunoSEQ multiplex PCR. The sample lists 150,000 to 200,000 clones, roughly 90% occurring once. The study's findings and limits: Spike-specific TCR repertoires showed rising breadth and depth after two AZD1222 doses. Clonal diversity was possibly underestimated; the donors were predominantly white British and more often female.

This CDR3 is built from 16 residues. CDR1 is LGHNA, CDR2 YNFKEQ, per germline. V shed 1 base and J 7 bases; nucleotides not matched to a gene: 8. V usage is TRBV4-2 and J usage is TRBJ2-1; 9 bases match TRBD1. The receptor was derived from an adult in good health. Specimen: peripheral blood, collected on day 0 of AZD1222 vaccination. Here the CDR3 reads CASSQVRGQGGNEQFF. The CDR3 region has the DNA TGTGCCAGCAGCCAAGTCCGGGGACAGGGTGGTAATGAGCAGTTCTTC.